This T cell receptor beta chain was identified in a study of identical twins. Study-wide results and caveats: In cord blood, abundant beta clonotypes had fewer insertions; memory showed no trend.

Germline CDR1 reads DFQATT; CDR2 reads SNEGSKA (reference sequence). The CDR3 length is 15 residues. V was cut by 0 bases and J by 0 bases, with 12 bases left in between. Template switching created a universal primer site, and the cDNA included unique molecular identifiers. TCRdb reanalysed the 5' RACE reads using MiXCR and keeps one entry per CDR3 protein. This sample has a few hundred thousand distinct CDR3 sequences; roughly 18% occur once, and the top ten carry approximately 12%. Only a few counts were recorded for this clonotype. Its antigen is unknown. The chain employs TRBV20-1 and TRBJ2-7; D unresolved. This receptor was obtained from a man aged 50-60 years in good health. The sequencing input was naive T cells sorted from blood. CDR3 region: CSARDRATPSYEQYF. CDR3 bases: TGCAGTGCTAGAGATCGCGCAACACCCTCCTACGAGCAGTACTTC.